The source of this T cell receptor (beta chain) is a study of T cell responses to AZD1222 COVID-19 vaccine. Germline loops: CDR1 MNHEY, CDR2 SVGEGT. With 6 bases removed from V and 8 bases from J, the gap between germline ends came to 13 bases. CDR3 size: 12 residues. Data came from immunoSEQ multiplex PCR; TCRdb stores just in-frame clones and leaves some out. Of approximately 210,000 clones listed, roughly nine tenths were seen once; the top ten hold nearly 3.5%. Concerning this clone itself: Its target is not known.

Notes on the study in general: The peak T cell response came first, and repertoires were sampled only after it. Only five to seven individuals given AZD1222 were seropositive at baseline. White British donors predominated, females outnumbered males, and clonal diversity was possibly underestimated.

Timing groups of about 4 and about 12 weeks for second doses were pooled. This clonotype was sampled from an adult who received the AZD1222 COVID-19 vaccine. V and J are TRBV6-2 or TRBV6-3 and TRBJ1-2; no clear D gene. Sample: peripheral blood, taken 28 days after the second AZD1222 dose. The CDR3: CASRPMTGGYTF. The CDR3 DNA reads as TGTGCCAGCAGACCTATGACGGGGGGCTACACCTTC.